The 5 T cell receptor beta chains listed next were all sequenced from one sample in a study of shared clonotypes between healthy human individuals. Method: immunoSEQ multiplex PCR; TCRdb's copy keeps in-frame clones and lacks some. Of about 960,000 clones listed, over 75% were seen once; the top ten hold around 1.4%. Sequences were obtained from memory CD4+ T cells sorted from blood. Stated subset: CD45RA-negative fraction. These receptor sequences come from a man between 18 and 29 years old in good health.

This clone was picked up a small number of times. The identical CDR3 is also encoded by other nucleotide sequences in the sample. The chain couples TRBV5-6 to TRBJ2-3; 11 nucleotides agree with TRBD1. V shed 4 bases, J shed 6 bases, and the junction held 10 bases outside the gene matches. CDR1 is SGHDT, CDR2 YYEEEE, per germline. This CDR3 comprises 16 residues. CDR3: CASSPRTGGRGDTQYF. For the CDR3, the DNA is TGTGCCAGCAGCCCAAGGACAGGGGGCAGAGGCGATACGCAGTATTTT.

The chain is built from TRBV6-6 and TRBJ1-1; TRBD1 is a possible D gene (5 bases). This CDR3 has 13 residues. The V and J ends lost 0 bases and 6 bases respectively, with 8 bases between them. Germline values: CDR1 MNHNY, CDR2 SVGAGI (reference sequence). The CDR3 here is CASSYSGDSEAFF. Here the CDR3 DNA reads TGTGCCAGCAGTTACTCAGGGGATTCTGAAGCTTTCTTT.

This chain connects TRBV5-1 to TRBJ1-6; D not resolved. The CDR3 length is 14 residues. The ends were cut back, 0 bases at V and 9 bases at J, with 10 bases in the middle. Germline assignment: CDR1 SGHRS and CDR2 YFSETQ. The CDR3 sequence is CASSLDGTGSPLHF. CDR3 nucleotide sequence: TGCGCCAGCAGCTTGGACGGTACCGGTTCACCCCTCCACTTT.

The chain joins TRBV7-2 to TRBJ1-6; TRBD1 agrees at 10 bases. The CDR3 sequence is 16 residues long. Germline V gives CDR1 SGHTA, CDR2 FQGNSA. Trimming cost V 1 base and J 7 bases; bases outside gene matches: 4. The CDR3 is CASSLGGTGVNSPLHF. In DNA, the CDR3 is TGTGCCAGCAGCTTAGGCGGGACAGGGGTCAATTCACCCCTCCACTTT.

Here the CDR3 reads CASSGAANTEAFF. The CDR3, as DNA: TGTGCCAGCTCGGGGGCCGCGAACACTGAAGCTTTCTTT. The chain has TRBV18 and TRBJ1-1; perhaps TRBD1 as D (6 bases). Germline V gene lookup returns CDR1 KGHSH and CDR2 LQKENI. The V and J ends lost 6 bases and 1 base respectively, with 9 bases between them. The CDR3 spans 13 residues.